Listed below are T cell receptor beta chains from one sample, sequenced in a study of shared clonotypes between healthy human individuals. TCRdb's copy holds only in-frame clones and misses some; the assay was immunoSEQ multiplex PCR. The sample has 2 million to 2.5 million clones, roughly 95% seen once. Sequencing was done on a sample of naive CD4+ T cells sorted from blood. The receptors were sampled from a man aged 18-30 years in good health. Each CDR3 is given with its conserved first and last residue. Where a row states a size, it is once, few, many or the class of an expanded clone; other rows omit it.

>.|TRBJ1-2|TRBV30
CAWSDRQGRGYTF
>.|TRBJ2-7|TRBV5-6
CASSGGQGTYEQYF
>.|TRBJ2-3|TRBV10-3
CAISDGQGPDTQYF
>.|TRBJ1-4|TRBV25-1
CASSEAGARGEKLFF
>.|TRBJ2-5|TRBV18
CASSPPQGAWETQYF
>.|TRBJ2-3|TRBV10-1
CASSVGASTDTQYF
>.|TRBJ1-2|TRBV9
CASSVAPVSYGYTF
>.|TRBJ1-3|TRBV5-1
CASSPTVASGNTIYF
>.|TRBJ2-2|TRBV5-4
CASSLGASGGWNTGELFF
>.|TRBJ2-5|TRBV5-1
CASSRPEGQETQYF
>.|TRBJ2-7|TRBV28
CASSLGRGGYEQYF
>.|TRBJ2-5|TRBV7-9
CASSPPRKGETQYF
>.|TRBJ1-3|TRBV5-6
CASSLAGRGPSGNTIYF
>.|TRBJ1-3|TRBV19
CASSGWTGGNTIYF
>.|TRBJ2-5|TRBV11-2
CASSLGDKPGETQYF
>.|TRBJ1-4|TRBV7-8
CASGLLGGADEKLFF
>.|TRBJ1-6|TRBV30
CAWMIGKTGNSPLHF
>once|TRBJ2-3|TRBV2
CASVEDRADTQYF
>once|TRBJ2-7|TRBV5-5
CASSLDLRDSYEQYF
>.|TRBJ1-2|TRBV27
CASSLSGEGYGYTF
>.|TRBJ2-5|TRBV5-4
CASSLGVAGNQETQYF
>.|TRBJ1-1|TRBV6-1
CASSDPGQNTEAFF
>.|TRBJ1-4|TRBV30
CACSGGWSEKLFF
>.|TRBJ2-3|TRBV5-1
CASKGNGNTDTQYF
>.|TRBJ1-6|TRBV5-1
CASSLEGDSPLHF
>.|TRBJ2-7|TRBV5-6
CASSLETPYEQYF
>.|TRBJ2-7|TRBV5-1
CASSPGGSGSEQYF
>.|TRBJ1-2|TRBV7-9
CASSQGILGYGYTF
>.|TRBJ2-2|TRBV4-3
CASSQGTGELFF
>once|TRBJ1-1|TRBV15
CATSRDLGNTEAFF
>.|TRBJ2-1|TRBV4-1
CASSPMRDRAQQFF
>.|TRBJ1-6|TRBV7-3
CASSYDRDSPLHF
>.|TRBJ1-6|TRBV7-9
CASSLTGANSPLHF
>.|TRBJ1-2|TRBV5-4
CASSLRGAIGYTF
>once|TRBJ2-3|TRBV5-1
CASSLRTGATDTQYF
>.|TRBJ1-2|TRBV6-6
CASSYSWAGGSGYTF
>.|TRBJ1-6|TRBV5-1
CASSLATLTYNSPLHF
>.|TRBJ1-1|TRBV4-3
CASSRWGGNTEAFF
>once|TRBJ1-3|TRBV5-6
CASSLESGRSGNTIYF
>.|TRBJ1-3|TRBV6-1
CASSDLLQGLRGNTIYF